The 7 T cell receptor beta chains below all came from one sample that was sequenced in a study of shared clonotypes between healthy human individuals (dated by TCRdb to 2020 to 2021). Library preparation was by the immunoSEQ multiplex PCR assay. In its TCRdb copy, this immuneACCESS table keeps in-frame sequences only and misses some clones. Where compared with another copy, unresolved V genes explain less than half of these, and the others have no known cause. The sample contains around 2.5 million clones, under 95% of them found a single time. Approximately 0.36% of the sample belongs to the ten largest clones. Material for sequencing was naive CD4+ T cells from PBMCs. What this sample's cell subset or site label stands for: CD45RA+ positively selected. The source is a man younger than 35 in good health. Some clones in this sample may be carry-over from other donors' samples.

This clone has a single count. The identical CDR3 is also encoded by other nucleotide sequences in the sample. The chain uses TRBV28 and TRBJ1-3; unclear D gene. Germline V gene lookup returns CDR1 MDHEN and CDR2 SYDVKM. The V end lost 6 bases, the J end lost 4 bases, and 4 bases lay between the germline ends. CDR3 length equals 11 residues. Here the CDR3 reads CASSAGNTIYF. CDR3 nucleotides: TGTGCCAGCAGCGCGGGAAACACCATATATTTT.

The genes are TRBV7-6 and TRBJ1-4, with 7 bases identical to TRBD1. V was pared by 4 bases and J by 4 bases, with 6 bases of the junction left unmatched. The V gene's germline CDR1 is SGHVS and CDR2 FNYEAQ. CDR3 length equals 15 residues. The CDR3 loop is CASSSRGALNEKLFF. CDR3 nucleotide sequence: TGTGCCAGCAGCTCCAGGGGGGCCCTTAATGAAAAACTGTTTTTT. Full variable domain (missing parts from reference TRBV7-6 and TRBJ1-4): GAGVSQSPRYKVTKRGQDVALRCDPISGHVSLYWYRQALGQGPEFLTYFNYEAQQDKSGLPNDRFSAERPEGSISTLTIQRTEQRDSAMYRCASSSRGALNEKLFFGSGTQLSVL.

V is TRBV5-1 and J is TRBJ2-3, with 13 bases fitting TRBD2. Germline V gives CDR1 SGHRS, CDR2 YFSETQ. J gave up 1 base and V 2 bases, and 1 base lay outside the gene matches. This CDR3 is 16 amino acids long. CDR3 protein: CASSFGLAGGTDTQYF. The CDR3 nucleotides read TGCGCCAGCAGCTTTGGACTAGCGGGGGGCACAGATACGCAGTATTTT.

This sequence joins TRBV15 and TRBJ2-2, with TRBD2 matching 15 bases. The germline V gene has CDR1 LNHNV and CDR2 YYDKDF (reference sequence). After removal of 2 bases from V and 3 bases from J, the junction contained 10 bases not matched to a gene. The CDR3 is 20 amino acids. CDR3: CATSRKTGTSGRRDTGELFF. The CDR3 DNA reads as TGTGCCACCAGCAGAAAAACCGGGACTAGCGGGAGGAGAGACACCGGGGAGCTGTTTTTT.

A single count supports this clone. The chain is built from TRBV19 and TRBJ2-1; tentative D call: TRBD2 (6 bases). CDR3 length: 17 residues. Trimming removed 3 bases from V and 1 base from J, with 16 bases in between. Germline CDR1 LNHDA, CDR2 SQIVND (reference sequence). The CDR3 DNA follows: TGTGCCAGTAGTATTACTGGGACTGGTACTTCCTACAATGAGCAGTTCTTC. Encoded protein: CASSITGTGTSYNEQFF.

For the CDR3, the DNA is TGTGCCAGCAGTGGACACCTCGGGACAGGGGGGACCTACGAGCAGTACTTC. Translated: CASSGHLGTGGTYEQYF. The chain couples TRBV6-1 to TRBJ2-7; TRBD1 agrees at 11 bases. The CDR3 loop spans 17 amino acids. Germline V gene lookup returns CDR1 MNHNS and CDR2 SASEGT. V lost 4 bases, J lost 2 bases, and 10 bases stayed unmatched.

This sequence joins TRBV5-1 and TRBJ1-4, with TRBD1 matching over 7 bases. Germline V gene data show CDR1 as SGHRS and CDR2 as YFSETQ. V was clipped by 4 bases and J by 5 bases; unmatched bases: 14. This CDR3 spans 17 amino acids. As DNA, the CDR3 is TGCGCCAGCAGCCTCCCGCCAGGGCAGGGGGGGAATGAAAAACTGTTTTTT. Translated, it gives CASSLPPGQGGNEKLFF.